Following are 8 T cell receptor beta chains from one sample sequenced in a study of prognosis after radiotherapy for stage I lung cancer. TCR beta CDR3 amplification from genomic DNA was performed by two-round multiplex PCR. Primers were specific to each TRBV and TRBJ gene in first-round PCR. One entry per CDR3 protein, called by TCRdb with MiXCR from the multiplex PCR reads. The sample has 51,000 or so distinct CDR3 sequences, about 37% seen once. The sequenced sample was PBMCs, obtained before or after stereotactic body radiation therapy (not recorded which). Receptors originate from a donor aged 50 or older with non-small cell lung cancer.

This clonotype was detected many times. In DNA, the CDR3 is TGCAGCGGGCTAGCGGGGGGGTACAATGAGCAGTTCTTC. Residues: CSGLAGGYNEQFF. The chain combines TRBV29-1 with TRBJ2-1; 12 bases align to TRBD2. There are 13 residues in the CDR3. V gave up 7 bases and J gave up 4 bases; unmatched junction bases: 2. CDR1 and CDR2 (germline): SQVTM, ANQGSEA.

Points on this clonotype: At one boundary the junction diverges from the germline segment, which might be a read error. This chain connects TRBV6-2 or TRBV6-3 to TRBJ1-5; 8 nucleotides match TRBD1. CDR1 is MNHEY, CDR2 SVGEGT, per germline. The CDR3 sequence is 13 residues long. CDR3 amino acids: CASSRQGFQPQNF. The DNA for the CDR3 is TGTGCCAGCAGCAGACAGGGGTTCCAGCCCCAGAATTTT.

Points on this clonotype: This may be a read error: a much more frequent sequence differs by one nucleotide. The conserved closing phenylalanine or tryptophan is absent in this CDR3, likely reflecting a read error. This chain uses TRBV6-2 or TRBV6-3 with TRBJ2-7; no firm D call. This CDR3 comprises 14 residues. Germline V CDR1 and CDR2: MNHEY, SVGEGT. V was clipped by 8 bases and J by 3 bases, with 17 bases between them. Here the CDR3 reads CASLTLLRVYEQYS. The DNA of the CDR3 is TGTGCCAGCCTAACCTTGCTAAGGGTCTACGAGCAGTACTCC.

The chain carries TRBV5-6 and TRBJ2-7, with TRBD1 as a possible D gene (5 bases). Trimming stripped 3 bases from V and 12 bases from J, with 13 bases between. The CDR3 covers 11 residues. The germline CDR1 and CDR2 sequences are SGHDT and YYEEEE. In DNA form, the CDR3 reads TGTGCCAGCAGCTCTGGACAACTGCTGTACTTC. Residues: CASSSGQLLYF.

This clonotype was seen at least ten times. The chain combines TRBV12-3 or TRBV12-4 with TRBJ1-4; no reliable D call. V was pared by 3 bases and J by 3 bases, with 14 bases between. The CDR3 has 16 amino acids. The CDR3 loop reads CASSFGSRGANEKLFF. The CDR3 nucleotides are TGTGCCAGCAGTTTTGGATCCAGAGGCGCTAATGAAAAACTGTTTTTT.

For this clonotype: One base separates it from a far larger clone, so it is likely a read error. The V call is TRBV12-3 or TRBV12-4, the J call TRBJ1-1; D remains ambiguous. The J call may be mistaken, given a closer DNA end match to TRBJ1-6. There are 15 residues in the CDR3. CDR3 in amino acids: CASSLCDFGNSPLHF. Here the CDR3 DNA reads TGTGCCAGCAGCCTCTGCGATTTTGGTAATTCACCCCTCCACTTT.

The chain uses TRBV27 and TRBJ2-5; maybe TRBD2 (6 bases). Germline CDR1 reads MNHEY; CDR2 reads SMNVEV (reference sequence). This CDR3 spans 14 amino acids. The V end lost 2 bases, the J end lost 3 bases, and 10 bases lay between the germline ends. DNA for the CDR3: TGTGCCAGCAGTTTACGCGGGAACAAAGAGACCCAGTACTTC. Translation: CASSLRGNKETQYF.

This chain links TRBV4-1 with TRBJ2-4, with 7 bases fitting TRBD1. The CDR3 is 14 amino acids. With 5 bases clipped from V and 9 bases from J, the junction kept 10 bases outside the gene matches. Germline CDR1 is MGHRA and CDR2 is YSYEKL. The CDR3 coding sequence is TGCGCCAGCAGCAGCGGACAGGTCCGGAGCATTCAGTACTTC. Its protein product is CASSSGQVRSIQYF.